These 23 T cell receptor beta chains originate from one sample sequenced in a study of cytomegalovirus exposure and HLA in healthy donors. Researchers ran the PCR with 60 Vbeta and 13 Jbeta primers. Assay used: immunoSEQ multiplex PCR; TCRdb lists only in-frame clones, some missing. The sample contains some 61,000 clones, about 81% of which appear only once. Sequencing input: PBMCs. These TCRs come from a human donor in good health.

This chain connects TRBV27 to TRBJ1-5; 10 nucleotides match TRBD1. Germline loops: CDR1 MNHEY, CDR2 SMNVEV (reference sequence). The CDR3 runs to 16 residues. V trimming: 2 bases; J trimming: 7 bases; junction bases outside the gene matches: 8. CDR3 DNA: TGTGCCAGCAGTTTAACGGGACAGGGGTTTGGGCAGCCCCAGCATTTT. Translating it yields CASSLTGQGFGQPQHF.

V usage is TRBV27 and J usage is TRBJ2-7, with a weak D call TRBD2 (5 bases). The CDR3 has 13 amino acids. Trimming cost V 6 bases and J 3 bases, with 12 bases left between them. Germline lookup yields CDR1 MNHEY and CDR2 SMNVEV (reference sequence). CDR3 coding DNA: TGTGCCAGCAGCCCCTTCGGAGGCTACGAGCAGTACTTC. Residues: CASSPFGGYEQYF.

CDR3 DNA: TGTGCCAGCAGTCTAGCTATAGCCAGGGGTGAGCAGTTCTTC. Protein: CASSLAIARGEQFF. This sequence joins TRBV6-5 and TRBJ2-1, with D possibly matching TRBD1 (6 bases). The CDR3 is 14 residues long. Germline V gives CDR1 MNHEY, CDR2 SVGAGI. V was clipped by 5 bases and J by 9 bases, with 17 bases between them.

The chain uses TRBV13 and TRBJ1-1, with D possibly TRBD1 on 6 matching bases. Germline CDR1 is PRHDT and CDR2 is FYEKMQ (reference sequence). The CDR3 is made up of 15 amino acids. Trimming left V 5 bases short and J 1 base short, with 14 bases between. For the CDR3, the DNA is TGTGCCAGCAGCAGATCAGGGGTGGCGAACACTGAAGCTTTCTTT. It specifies CASSRSGVANTEAFF.

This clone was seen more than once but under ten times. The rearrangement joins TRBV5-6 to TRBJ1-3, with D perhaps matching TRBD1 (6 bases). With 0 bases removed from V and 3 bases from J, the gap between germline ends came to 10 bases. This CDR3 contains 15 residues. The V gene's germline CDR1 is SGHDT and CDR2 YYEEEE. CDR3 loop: CASSLGQAGGNTIYF. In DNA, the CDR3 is TGTGCCAGCAGCTTGGGACAGGCAGGTGGAAACACCATATATTTT.

The CDR3, as DNA: TGTGCCAGCAGTTCCCCGGGACAGGGGGATGAAAAACTGTTTTTT. Protein: CASSSPGQGDEKLFF. V and J are TRBV28 and TRBJ1-4; 11 bases match TRBD1. The CDR3 is 15 amino acids. V gave up 4 bases and J gave up 6 bases; unmatched junction bases: 4. In germline, CDR1 is MDHEN, CDR2 SYDVKM.

CDR3 loop: CASSSRSGGADEQFF. The CDR3 nucleotides are TGTGCCAGCAGTTCCCGTAGCGGGGGGGCCGATGAGCAGTTCTTC. The chain couples TRBV28 to TRBJ2-1; 11 nucleotides line up with TRBD2. Looked up from germline, CDR1 is MDHEN and CDR2 is SYDVKM. The trim removed 4 bases at V and 8 bases at J, leaving 7 bases unmatched. This CDR3 has 15 amino acids.

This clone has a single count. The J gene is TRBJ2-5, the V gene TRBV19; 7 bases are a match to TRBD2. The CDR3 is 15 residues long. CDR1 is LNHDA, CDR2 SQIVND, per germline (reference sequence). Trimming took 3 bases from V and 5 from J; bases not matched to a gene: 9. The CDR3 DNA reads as TGTGCCAGTAGTATTTGGGGCGGGGGAACGGAGACCCAGTACTTC. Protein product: CASSIWGGGTETQYF. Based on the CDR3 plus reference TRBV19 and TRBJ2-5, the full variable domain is DGGITQSPKYLFRKEGQNVTLSCEQNLNHDAMYWYRQDPGQGLRLIYYSQIVNDFQKGDIAEGYSVSREKKESFPLTVTSAQKNPTAFYLCASSIWGGGTETQYFGPGTRLLVL.

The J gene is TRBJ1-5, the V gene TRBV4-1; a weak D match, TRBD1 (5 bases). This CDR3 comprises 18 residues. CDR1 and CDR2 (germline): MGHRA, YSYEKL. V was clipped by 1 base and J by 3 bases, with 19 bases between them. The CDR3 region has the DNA TGCGCCAGCAGCCAAGTTATTACAGGTGGGGGGTACAATCAGCCCCAGCATTTT. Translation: CASSQVITGGGYNQPQHF.

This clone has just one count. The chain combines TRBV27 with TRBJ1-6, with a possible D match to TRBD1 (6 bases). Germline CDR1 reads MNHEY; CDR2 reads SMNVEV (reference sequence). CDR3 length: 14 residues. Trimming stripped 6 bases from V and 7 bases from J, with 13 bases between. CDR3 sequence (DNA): TGTGCCAGCAGGCAGCCAGGGGTGAATTCACCCCTCCACTTT. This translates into CASRQPGVNSPLHF.

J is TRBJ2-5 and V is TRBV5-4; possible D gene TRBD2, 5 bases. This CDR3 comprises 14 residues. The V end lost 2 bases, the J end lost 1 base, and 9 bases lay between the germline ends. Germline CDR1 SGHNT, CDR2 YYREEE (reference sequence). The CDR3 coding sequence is TGTGCCAGCAGCTTACGGGGTTTCCAAGAGACCCAGTACTTC. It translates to CASSLRGFQETQYF.

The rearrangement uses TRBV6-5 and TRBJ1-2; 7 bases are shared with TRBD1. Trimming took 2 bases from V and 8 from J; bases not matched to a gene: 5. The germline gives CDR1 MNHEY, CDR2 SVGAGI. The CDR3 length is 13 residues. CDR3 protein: CASSYNAGGGYTF. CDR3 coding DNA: TGTGCCAGCAGTTACAACGCAGGGGGAGGCTACACCTTC.

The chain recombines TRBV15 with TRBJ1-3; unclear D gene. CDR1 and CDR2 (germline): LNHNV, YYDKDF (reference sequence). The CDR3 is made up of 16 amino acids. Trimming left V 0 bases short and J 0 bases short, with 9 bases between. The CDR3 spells CATSRDLVLSGNTIYF. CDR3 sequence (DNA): TGTGCCACCAGCAGAGATCTCGTCCTCTCTGGAAACACCATATATTTT.

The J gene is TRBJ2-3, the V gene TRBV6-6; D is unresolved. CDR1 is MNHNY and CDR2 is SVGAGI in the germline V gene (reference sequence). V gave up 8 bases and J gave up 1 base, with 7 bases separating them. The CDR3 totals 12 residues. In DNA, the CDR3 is TGTGCCAGCCGCTCGGGCACAGATACGCAGTATTTT. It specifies CASRSGTDTQYF.

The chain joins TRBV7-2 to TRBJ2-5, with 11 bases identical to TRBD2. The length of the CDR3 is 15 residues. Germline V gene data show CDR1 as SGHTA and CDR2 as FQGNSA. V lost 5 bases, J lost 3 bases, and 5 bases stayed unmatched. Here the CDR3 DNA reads TGTGCCAGCAGCCCCCAGACTAGCGGGGAAGAGACCCAGTACTTC. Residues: CASSPQTSGEETQYF. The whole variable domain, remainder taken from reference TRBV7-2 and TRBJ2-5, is GAGVSQSPSNKVTEKGKDVELRCDPISGHTALYWYRQSLGQGLEFLIYFQGNSAPDKSGLPSDRFSAERTGGSVSTLTIQRTQQEDSAVYLCASSPQTSGEETQYFGPGTRLLVL.

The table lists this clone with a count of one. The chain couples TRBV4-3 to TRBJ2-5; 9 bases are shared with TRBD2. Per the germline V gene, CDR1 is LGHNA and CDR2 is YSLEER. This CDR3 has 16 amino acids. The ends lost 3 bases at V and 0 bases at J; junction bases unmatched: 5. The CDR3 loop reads CASSQGLAGYQETQYF. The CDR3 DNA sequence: TGCGCCAGCAGCCAGGGGCTAGCGGGGTACCAAGAGACCCAGTACTTC.

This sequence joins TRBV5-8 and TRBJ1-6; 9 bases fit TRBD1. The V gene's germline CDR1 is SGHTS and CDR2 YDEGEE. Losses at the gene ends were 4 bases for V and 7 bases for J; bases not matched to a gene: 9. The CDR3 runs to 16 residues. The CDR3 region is CASSRSVGTGNSPLHF. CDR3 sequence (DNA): TGTGCCAGCAGCCGATCGGTAGGGACAGGGAATTCACCCCTCCACTTT.

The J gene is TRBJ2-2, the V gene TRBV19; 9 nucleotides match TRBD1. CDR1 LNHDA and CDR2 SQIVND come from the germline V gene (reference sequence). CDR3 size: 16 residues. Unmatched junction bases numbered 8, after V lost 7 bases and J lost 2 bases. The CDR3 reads CASIPKTGGNTGELFF. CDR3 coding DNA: TGTGCCAGTATTCCGAAGACAGGGGGTAACACCGGGGAGCTGTTTTTT.

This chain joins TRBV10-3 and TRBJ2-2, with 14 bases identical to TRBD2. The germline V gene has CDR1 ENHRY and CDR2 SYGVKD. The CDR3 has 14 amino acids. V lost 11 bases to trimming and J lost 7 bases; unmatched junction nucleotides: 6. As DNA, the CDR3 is TGTGCCGCCCGGACTAGCGGGGGGAACGGGGAGCTGTTTTTT. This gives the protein CAARTSGGNGELFF.

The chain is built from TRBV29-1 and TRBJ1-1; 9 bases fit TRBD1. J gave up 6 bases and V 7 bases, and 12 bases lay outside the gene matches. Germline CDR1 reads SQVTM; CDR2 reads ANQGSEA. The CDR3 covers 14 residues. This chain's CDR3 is CSAEWTGASAEAFF. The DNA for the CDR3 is TGCAGCGCCGAATGGACAGGGGCCAGCGCTGAAGCTTTCTTT.

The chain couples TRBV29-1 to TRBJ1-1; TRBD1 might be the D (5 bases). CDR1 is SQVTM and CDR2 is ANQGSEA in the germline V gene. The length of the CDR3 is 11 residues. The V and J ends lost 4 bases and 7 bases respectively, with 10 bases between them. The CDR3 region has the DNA TGCAGCGTTGCCCGGCAGGGTGAAGCTTTCTTT. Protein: CSVARQGEAFF.

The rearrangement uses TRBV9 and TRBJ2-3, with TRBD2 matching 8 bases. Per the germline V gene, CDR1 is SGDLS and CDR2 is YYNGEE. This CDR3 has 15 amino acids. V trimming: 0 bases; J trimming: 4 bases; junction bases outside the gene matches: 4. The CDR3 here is CASSVGWTSSDTQYF. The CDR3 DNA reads TGTGCCAGCAGCGTAGGCTGGACTAGCTCAGATACGCAGTATTTT.

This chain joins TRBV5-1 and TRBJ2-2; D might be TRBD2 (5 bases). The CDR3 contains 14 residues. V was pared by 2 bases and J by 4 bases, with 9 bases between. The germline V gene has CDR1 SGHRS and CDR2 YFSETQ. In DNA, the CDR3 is TGCGCCAGCAGCTTTGTAGGGAGCACCGGGGAGCTGTTTTTT. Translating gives CASSFVGSTGELFF. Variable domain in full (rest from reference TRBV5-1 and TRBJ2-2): KAGVTQTPRYLIKTRGQQVTLSCSPISGHRSVSWYQQTPGQGLQFLFEYFSETQRNKGNFPGRFSGRQFSNSRSEMNVSTLELGDSALYLCASSFVGSTGELFFGEGSRLTVL.